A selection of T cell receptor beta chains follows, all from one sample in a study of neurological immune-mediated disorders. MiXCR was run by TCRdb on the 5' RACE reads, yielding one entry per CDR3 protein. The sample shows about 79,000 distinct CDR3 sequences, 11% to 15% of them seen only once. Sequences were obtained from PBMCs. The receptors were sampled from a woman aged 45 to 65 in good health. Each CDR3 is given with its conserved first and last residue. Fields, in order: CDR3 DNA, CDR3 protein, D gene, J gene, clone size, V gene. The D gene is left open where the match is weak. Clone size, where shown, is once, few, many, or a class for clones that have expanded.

CDR3 DNA: TGTGCCAGCAGCCCCAGGAGGAACACTGAAGCTTTCTTT
CDR3 protein: CASSPRRNTEAFF
D gene: -
J gene: TRBJ1-1
clone size: many
V gene: TRBV7-8

CDR3 DNA: TGTGCCTGGAATGCAGGGGGGAAGAACACTGAAGCTTTCTTT
CDR3 protein: CAWNAGGKNTEAFF
D gene: TRBD1
J gene: TRBJ1-1
clone size: -
V gene: TRBV30

CDR3 DNA: TGTGCCAGCAGCTTAGAAGAGGCAGGGGCTTTCTTT
CDR3 protein: CASSLEEAGAFF
D gene: -
J gene: TRBJ1-1
clone size: many
V gene: TRBV7-9

CDR3 DNA: TGTGCCAGCAGTTCATATAGCGGCAGCTCCTACAATGAGCAGTTCTTC
CDR3 protein: CASSSYSGSSYNEQFF
D gene: -
J gene: TRBJ2-1
clone size: many
V gene: TRBV28

CDR3 DNA: TGTGCCAGCAGCCCAAGGGGTTACCCCTGGGATGAGCAGTTCTTC
CDR3 protein: CASSPRGYPWDEQFF
D gene: -
J gene: TRBJ2-1
clone size: few
V gene: TRBV9

CDR3 DNA: TGCAGTGCGAGGACCTCCCAAAATCAGCCCCAGCATTTT
CDR3 protein: CSARTSQNQPQHF
D gene: -
J gene: TRBJ1-5
clone size: many
V gene: TRBV20-1

CDR3 DNA: TGCAGTGCTAGAGAACTGACTAGCGGGGGTCCCTTAGCCAAAAACATTCAGTACTTC
CDR3 protein: CSARELTSGGPLAKNIQYF
D gene: TRBD2
J gene: TRBJ2-4
clone size: many
V gene: TRBV20-1

CDR3 DNA: TGCAGTGCTAGCTCAGCGTCTAGCACAGATACGCAGTATTTT
CDR3 protein: CSASSASSTDTQYF
D gene: -
J gene: TRBJ2-3
clone size: many
V gene: TRBV20-1

CDR3 DNA: TGCAGTGCTAGTAGACAGGGGGCAGGGAATGAGCAGTTCTTC
CDR3 protein: CSASRQGAGNEQFF
D gene: TRBD1
J gene: TRBJ2-1
clone size: many
V gene: TRBV20-1

CDR3 DNA: TGTGCCATCAGTGGACTAGCGGGAGTCGGCGGTGACACAGATACGCAGTATTTT
CDR3 protein: CAISGLAGVGGDTDTQYF
D gene: TRBD2
J gene: TRBJ2-3
clone size: -
V gene: TRBV10-3

CDR3 DNA: TGCGCCAGCAGCTTGGGCGACAGGGCTCCTGAAGCTTTCTTT
CDR3 protein: CASSLGDRAPEAFF
D gene: TRBD1
J gene: TRBJ1-1
clone size: many
V gene: TRBV5-1

CDR3 DNA: TGCAGTGCTAGAGTCCGGAACTACAATGAGCAGTTCTTC
CDR3 protein: CSARVRNYNEQFF
D gene: -
J gene: TRBJ2-1
clone size: many
V gene: TRBV20-1

CDR3 DNA: TGTGCCAGCACCGGACTAGCGGGAGTGGGTAATGAGCAGTTCTTC
CDR3 protein: CASTGLAGVGNEQFF
D gene: TRBD2
J gene: TRBJ2-1
clone size: many
V gene: TRBV6-1

CDR3 DNA: TGTGCCACCAGCTTACGGACAGGGGGCTACGAGCAGTACTTC
CDR3 protein: CATSLRTGGYEQYF
D gene: TRBD1
J gene: TRBJ2-7
clone size: many
V gene: TRBV15

CDR3 DNA: TGTGCCAGCACCGGACAGCTTTTCTATGGCTACACCTTC
CDR3 protein: CASTGQLFYGYTF
D gene: -
J gene: TRBJ1-2
clone size: many
V gene: TRBV28

CDR3 DNA: TGCGCCAGCAGCCGCACGCCCGAAGTCAGCTATGGCTACAGCTTC
CDR3 protein: CASSRTPEVSYGYSF
D gene: -
J gene: TRBJ1-2
clone size: -
V gene: TRBV5-1

CDR3 DNA: TGTGCCAGCAGTCCTACAGGGTTGGGCTCCTACGAGCAGTACTTC
CDR3 protein: CASSPTGLGSYEQYF
D gene: -
J gene: TRBJ2-7
clone size: many
V gene: TRBV6-5

CDR3 DNA: TGTGCCAGCAGCCCCGGGACACCGCACGGCGGGGAGCTGTTTTTT
CDR3 protein: CASSPGTPHGGELFF
D gene: -
J gene: TRBJ2-2
clone size: few
V gene: TRBV7-6

CDR3 DNA: TGTGCCAGCAGTCCCCACCTAGGAGCGGCACTCACAGATACGCAGTATTTT
CDR3 protein: CASSPHLGAALTDTQYF
D gene: -
J gene: TRBJ2-3
clone size: many
V gene: TRBV6-5

CDR3 DNA: TGTGCCAGCAGTTACTCAAGGGACAGCACAGATACGCAGTATTTT
CDR3 protein: CASSYSRDSTDTQYF
D gene: -
J gene: TRBJ2-3
clone size: many
V gene: TRBV6-5

CDR3 DNA: TGTGCCAGCAGCCAAGGGGGCTACACCTTC
CDR3 protein: CASSQGGYTF
D gene: -
J gene: TRBJ1-2
clone size: -
V gene: TRBV28

CDR3 DNA: TGCAGTTCCATAAACTCTGGGGCCAACGTCCTGACTTTC
CDR3 protein: CSSINSGANVLTF
D gene: -
J gene: TRBJ2-6
clone size: few
V gene: TRBV20-1

CDR3 DNA: TGCGCCAGCAGCTCACAAGGACAGGCGTCGAACACTGAAGCTTTCTTT
CDR3 protein: CASSSQGQASNTEAFF
D gene: TRBD1
J gene: TRBJ1-1
clone size: many
V gene: TRBV5-1